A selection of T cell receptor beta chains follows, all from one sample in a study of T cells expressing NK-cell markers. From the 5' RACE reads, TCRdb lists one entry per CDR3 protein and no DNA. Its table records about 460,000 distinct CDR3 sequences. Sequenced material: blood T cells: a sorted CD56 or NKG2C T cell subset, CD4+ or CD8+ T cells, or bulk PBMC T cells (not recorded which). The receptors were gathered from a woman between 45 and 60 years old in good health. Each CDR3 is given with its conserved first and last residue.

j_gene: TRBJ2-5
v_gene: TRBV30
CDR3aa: CAWSGQGSRQETQYF

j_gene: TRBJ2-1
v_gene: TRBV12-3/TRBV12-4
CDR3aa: CATLQEYNEQFF

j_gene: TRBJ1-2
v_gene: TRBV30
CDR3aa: CAWKPTDYGYTF

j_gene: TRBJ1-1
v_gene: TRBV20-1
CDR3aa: CSARLEGQNTEAFF

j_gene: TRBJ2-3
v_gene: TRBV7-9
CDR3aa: CASSLGWKITDTQYF

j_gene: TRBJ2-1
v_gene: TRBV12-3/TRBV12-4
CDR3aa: CASSLGASTNEQFF

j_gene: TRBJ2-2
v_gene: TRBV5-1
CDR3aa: CASSSLQGGSGELFF

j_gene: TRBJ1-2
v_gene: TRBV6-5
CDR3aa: CASRLNAGHGYTF

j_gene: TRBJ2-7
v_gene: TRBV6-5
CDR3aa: CASRRTTYEQYF

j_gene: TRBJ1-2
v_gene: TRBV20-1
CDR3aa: CSARGLEGLYGYTF

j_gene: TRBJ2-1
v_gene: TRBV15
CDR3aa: CATSRRPGQVGNEQFF

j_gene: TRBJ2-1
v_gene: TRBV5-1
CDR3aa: CASSLILGNEQFF

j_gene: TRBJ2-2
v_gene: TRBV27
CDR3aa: CAALGTSGRLAGELFF

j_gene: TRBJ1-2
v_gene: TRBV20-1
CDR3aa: CSARVIGAYGYTF

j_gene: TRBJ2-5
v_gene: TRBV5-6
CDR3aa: CASSFPSLNQETQYF

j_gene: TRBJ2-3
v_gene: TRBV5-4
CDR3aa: CASSLDTKSADTQYF

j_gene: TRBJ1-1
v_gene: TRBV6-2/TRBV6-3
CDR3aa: CASSYEGGRTEAFF

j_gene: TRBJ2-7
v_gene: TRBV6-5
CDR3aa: CASSSAWVREASDSYEQYF

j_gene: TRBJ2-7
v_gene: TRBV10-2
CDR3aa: CASSEKYEQYF

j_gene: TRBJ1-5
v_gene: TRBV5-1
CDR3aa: CASSSGPGSNQPQHF

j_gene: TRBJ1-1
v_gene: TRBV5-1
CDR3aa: CASTRAGGVKGTEAFF

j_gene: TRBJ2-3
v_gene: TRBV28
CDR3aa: CATSSPDTQYF

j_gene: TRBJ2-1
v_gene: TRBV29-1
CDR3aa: CSVEGAVSSYNEQFF

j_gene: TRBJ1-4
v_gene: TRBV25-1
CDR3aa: CASSEWGQIATNEKLFF

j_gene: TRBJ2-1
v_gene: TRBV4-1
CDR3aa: CASSHPDYRSHNEQFF

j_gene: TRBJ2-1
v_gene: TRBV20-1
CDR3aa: CSADSSSGMVAYEQFF

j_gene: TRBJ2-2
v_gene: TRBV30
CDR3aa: CAWSPTSHRAGELFF

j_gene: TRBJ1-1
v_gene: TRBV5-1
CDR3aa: CASSLGRSLTEAFF

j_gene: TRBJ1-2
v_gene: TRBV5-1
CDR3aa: CASSLGGVGYGYTF

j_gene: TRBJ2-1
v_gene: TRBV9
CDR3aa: CASSVFTGPDEQFF

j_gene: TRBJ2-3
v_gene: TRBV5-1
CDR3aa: CASSLRDSKDTQYF

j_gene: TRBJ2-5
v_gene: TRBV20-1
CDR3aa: CSARGLALSSGLQETQYF

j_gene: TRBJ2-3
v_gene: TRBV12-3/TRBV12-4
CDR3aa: CASKEIALDTQYF

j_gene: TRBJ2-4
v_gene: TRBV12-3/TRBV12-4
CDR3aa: CASTTGVRIQYF

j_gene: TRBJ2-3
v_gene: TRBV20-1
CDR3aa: CSARVKIAGAADTQYF

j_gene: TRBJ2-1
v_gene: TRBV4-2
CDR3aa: CASSQSVRRSYNEQFF

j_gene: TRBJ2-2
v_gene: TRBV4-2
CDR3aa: CASSTRTSANTGELFF

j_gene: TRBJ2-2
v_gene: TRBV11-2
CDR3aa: CASSQLVFREGVGELFF

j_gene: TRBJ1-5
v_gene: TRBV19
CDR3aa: CASTIGGSNQPQHF

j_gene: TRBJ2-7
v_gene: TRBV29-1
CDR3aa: CSVELANSYEQYF

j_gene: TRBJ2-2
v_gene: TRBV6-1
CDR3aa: CASTSGPAGELFF

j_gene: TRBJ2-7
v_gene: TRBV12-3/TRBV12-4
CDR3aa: CASSLQGASEQYF

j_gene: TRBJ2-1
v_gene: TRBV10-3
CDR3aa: CAISDGQGRFF

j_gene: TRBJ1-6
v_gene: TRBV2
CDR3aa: CASSGGTPSYNSPLHF

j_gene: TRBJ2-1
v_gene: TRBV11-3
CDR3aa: CASSRTSGSANEQFF

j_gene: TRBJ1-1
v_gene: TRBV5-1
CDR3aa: CASVGQTNTEAFF

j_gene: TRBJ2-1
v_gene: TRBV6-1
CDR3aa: CASKGEAGVLTEQFF

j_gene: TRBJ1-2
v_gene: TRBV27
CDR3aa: CASSGSGANYGYTF

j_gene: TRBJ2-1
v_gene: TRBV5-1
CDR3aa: CASRAGAIYNEQFF

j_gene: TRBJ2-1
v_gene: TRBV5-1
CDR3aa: CASSADQRPNNEQFF

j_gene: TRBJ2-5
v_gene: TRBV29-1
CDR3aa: CSVGEQTSGTQYF